The 2 T cell receptor beta chains presented below share a single source sample, sequenced in a study of molecular identifiers for immune sequencing clone quantification. Each CDR3 protein gets one entry after TCRdb re-called the PCR reads with MiXCR. The data contain approximately 670,000 distinct CDR3 sequences, 15% to 20% of them seen just once; the ten biggest clones take up roughly 0.83%. Sequenced input: naive CD8+ T cells from blood, with Jurkat cell RNA spiked in. Subset given: FACS-sorted CD8+CD4-CCR7+CD45RA+ naive T cells. These TCRs come from a human donor in good health. Some libraries in this study had Jurkat cell RNA spiked in.

This clonotype was seen repeatedly, ten times or more. This chain links TRBV5-1 with TRBJ1-2, with D hard to call. Germline V gives CDR1 SGHRS, CDR2 YFSETQ. V was clipped by 1 base and J by 5 bases, with 18 bases between them. CDR3 length: 16 amino acids. Here the CDR3 reads CASSLTPVDGEYGYTF. The CDR3 DNA is TGCGCCAGCAGCTTGACCCCCGTTGACGGCGAATATGGCTACACCTTC.

This clonotype occurred many times. This rearrangement joins TRBV27 to TRBJ1-4; D may be TRBD1 (5 bases). Per the germline V gene, CDR1 is MNHEY and CDR2 is SMNVEV (reference sequence). The length of the CDR3 is 13 residues. Trimming pared 5 bases from V and 8 bases from J, leaving 12 bases between. In DNA, the CDR3 is TGTGCCAGCAGTGCGGGGGACGGCGAAAAACTGTTTTTT. Residues: CASSAGDGEKLFF.